Listed here are 11 T cell receptor beta chains from one sample, sequenced in a study of human T cells and chemical hapten exposure. Sample time point: patch test 1, 2 weeks after DPC sensitization. Noted treatment: therapeutic diphenylcyclopropenone sensitization with weekly scalp DPC. TCRdb analysed the RACE reads with MiXCR anew, one entry per CDR3 protein. The sample records more than 65,000 distinct CDR3 sequences, 25% to 40% being singletons. Material: whole blood, obtained in connection with sensitization to the hapten diphenylcyclopropenone (DPC). The receptors here all came from a man aged 35-49 years with alopecia areata. Some clones in this sample may be carry-over from other donors' samples.

The gene calls are TRBV3-1 and TRBJ2-1; possibly TRBD1 for D (5 bases). The CDR3 spans 14 residues. From germline, CDR1 is LGHDT and CDR2 YNNKEL (reference sequence). The germline V and J ends were trimmed by 4 bases and 7 bases, with 14 bases remaining between them. The chain's CDR3 is CASSPGRVENEQFF. The CDR3 nucleotides are TGTGCCAGCAGCCCCGGCAGGGTGGAGAATGAGCAGTTCTTC.

The CDR3 coding sequence is TGTGCCAGCAGCTACCATTTTGGAGCTTACAATGAGCAGTTCTTC. This gives the protein CASSYHFGAYNEQFF. The genes are TRBV7-2 and TRBJ2-1; unclear D gene. Germline loops: CDR1 SGHTA, CDR2 FQGNSA. V lost 4 bases and J 4 bases, leaving 14 bases between the germline ends. This CDR3 contains 15 residues.

CDR3 coding DNA: TGTGCCAGCAGCTTAGGGGTTCAGGGCGGCAATCAGCCCCAGCATTTT. The encoded protein is CASSLGVQGGNQPQHF. The V and J genes are TRBV5-5 and TRBJ1-5; a weak D match, TRBD1 (5 bases). The CDR3 contains 16 residues. CDR1 is SGHKS, CDR2 YYEKEE, per germline (reference sequence). V was cut by 2 bases and J by 2 bases, with 14 bases left in between.

There are a few counts of this clonotype. The genes are TRBV18 and TRBJ1-5; no reliable D call. V lost 3 bases and J lost 5, with 8 bases in between. The CDR3 has 13 amino acids. Germline V lookup: CDR1 KGHSH, CDR2 LQKENI. In DNA form, the CDR3 reads TGTGCCAGCTCACCCAACTCCTATCAGCCCCAGCATTTT. It is translated as CASSPNSYQPQHF.

CDR3 nucleotide sequence: TGTGCCAGCAGCCCCCGGACTAGCGGGACTACAGATACGCAGTATTTT. Protein sequence: CASSPRTSGTTDTQYF. V is TRBV7-3 and J is TRBJ2-3; 12 positions match TRBD2. V shed 5 bases, J shed 3 bases, and the junction held 6 bases outside the gene matches. This CDR3 comprises 16 residues. Germline V gives CDR1 SGHTA, CDR2 FQGTGA. Using reference TRBV7-3 and TRBJ2-3 for the parts outside the CDR3, the full variable domain is GAGVSQTPSNKVTEKGKYVELRCDPISGHTALYWYRQSLGQGPEFLIYFQGTGAADDSGLPNDRFFAVRPEGSVSTLKIQRTERGDSAVYLCASSPRTSGTTDTQYFGPGTRLTVL.

This rearrangement joins TRBV7-9 to TRBJ2-2; D ambiguous. CDR3 size: 13 residues. V dropped 1 base and J dropped 3 bases, with 3 bases sitting between them. CDR1 is SEHNR, CDR2 FQNEAQ, per germline (reference sequence). The chain's CDR3 is CASSLGHTGELFF. The CDR3 region has the DNA TGTGCCAGCAGCTTAGGCCACACCGGGGAGCTGTTTTTT.

V and J are TRBV24-1 and TRBJ1-3; D ambiguous. The V end lost 0 bases, the J end lost 3 bases, and 2 bases lay between the germline ends. This CDR3 contains 13 residues. CDR1 is KGHDR and CDR2 is SFDVKD in the germline V gene. The CDR3 nucleotides read TGTGCCACCAGTGATTTGCGTGGAAACACCATATATTTT. It is translated as CATSDLRGNTIYF.

Here the CDR3 reads CATGTGLSPEAFF. In nucleotides, the CDR3 is TGTGCCACCGGTACAGGGTTAAGTCCTGAAGCTTTCTTT. This chain links TRBV10-3 with TRBJ1-1, with D perhaps matching TRBD1 (6 bases). Looked up from germline, CDR1 is ENHRY and CDR2 is SYGVKD. The V end lost 10 bases, the J end lost 6 bases, and 18 bases lay between the germline ends. The CDR3 runs to 13 residues.

This clonotype has a handful of counts. CDR3 protein: CASSFRVPYEQYF. In DNA form, the CDR3 reads TGTGCCAGCAGTTTCAGGGTACCCTACGAGCAGTACTTC. The chain employs TRBV12-3 or TRBV12-4 and TRBJ2-7, with D tentatively TRBD1 (5 bases). The CDR3 covers 13 residues. Trimming took 3 bases from V and 2 from J, leaving 8 bases between them.

This clonotype has more than one count but fewer than ten. J is TRBJ2-2 and V is TRBV24-1; no definite D call. The CDR3 is 12 amino acids. V dropped 4 bases and J dropped 3 bases, with 2 bases sitting between them. Per the germline V gene, CDR1 is KGHDR and CDR2 is SFDVKD. Written as DNA, the CDR3 is TGTGCCACCAGTGACTACACCGGGGAGCTGTTTTTT. Protein product: CATSDYTGELFF.

This chain joins TRBV18 and TRBJ2-5; no clear D gene. From germline, CDR1 is KGHSH and CDR2 LQKENI. The CDR3 runs to 12 residues. The V gene lost 5 bases and the J gene lost 1 base, with 5 bases spanning the gap. The CDR3 DNA reads TGTGCCAGCTCAACCGTCCAAGAGACCCAGTACTTC. This gives the protein CASSTVQETQYF.